This TCR beta chain comes out of a study of regulatory T cells in long-lasting Graves disease. The CDR3 totals 17 residues. CDR1 is SGHRS and CDR2 is YFSETQ in the germline V gene. Deletions cut 4 bases from V and 4 bases from J, with 24 bases between. CDR3-region Arm-PCR and iRepertoire HTBI primers produced the TCR beta libraries. TCRdb re-analysed the multiplex PCR reads in MiXCR, keeping a single row per CDR3 protein. The data contain a few hundred thousand distinct CDR3 sequences, 15% to 20% of them seen just once; the ten biggest clones take up around 20%. The time point here: newly diagnosed GD, antithyroid drugs for less than 3 months. RNA isolated from PBMCs was used to make the TCR library. At least ten counts were recorded for this clonotype. The antigen is unknown. Study conclusions and caveats: Tissue studied was limited to peripheral blood, excluding thyroid tissue.

Specimen: peripheral blood mononuclear cells (PBMCs), collected at new diagnosis, from a patient treated with antithyroid drugs. The receptor was isolated from a female donor with Graves disease. The chain combines TRBV5-1 with TRBJ2-7; possibly TRBD2 for D (6 bases). CDR3 nucleotide sequence: TGCGCCAGCAGCAGCGGGCGTAGGGCTGACTGGATGTACGAGCAGTACTTC. It codes for CASSSGRRADWMYEQYF.